A selection of T cell receptor beta chains follows, all from one sample in a study of long-term antiretroviral therapy in people with HIV. Assay used: immunoSEQ multiplex PCR; TCRdb lists only in-frame clones, some missing. The sample carries 15,000 or so clones, 80% to 85% recorded once. Material: unsorted PBMCs, obtained 1.8 years before starting antiretroviral therapy. These receptors all come from a woman aged 40 to 50 with HIV. Each CDR3 is given with its conserved first and last residue. Each record gives: CDR3 protein, CDR3 DNA, V gene, clone size, D gene, J gene. D genes are given only for firm matches. The listing skips clone size in some rows; elsewhere it reads once, few, many or a size class.

CDR3 protein: CASSVGSGTFYEQYF
CDR3 DNA: TGTGCCAGCAGCGTAGGTAGCGGGACCTTCTACGAGCAGTACTTC
V gene: TRBV9
clone size: -
D gene: TRBD2
J gene: TRBJ2-7

CDR3 protein: CASSSGGTEAFF
CDR3 DNA: TGCGCCAGCAGCTCGGGAGGGACTGAAGCTTTCTTT
V gene: TRBV5-1
clone size: once
D gene: -
J gene: TRBJ1-1

CDR3 protein: CASTLGPWNTGELFF
CDR3 DNA: TGTGCCAGTACCTTGGGACCTTGGAACACCGGGGAGCTGTTTTTT
V gene: TRBV19
clone size: -
D gene: -
J gene: TRBJ2-2

CDR3 protein: CASSFGLAGGYEQFF
CDR3 DNA: TGTGCCAGCAGCTTCGGACTAGCGGGAGGTTATGAGCAGTTCTTC
V gene: TRBV7-3
clone size: once
D gene: TRBD2
J gene: TRBJ2-1

CDR3 protein: CASSDLGWGTSYEQYF
CDR3 DNA: TGTGCCAGCAGTGACCTCGGGTGGGGGACGTCCTACGAGCAGTACTTC
V gene: TRBV6-1
clone size: -
D gene: -
J gene: TRBJ2-7

CDR3 protein: CASSSTQGTGEAFF
CDR3 DNA: TGTGCCAGCAGTTCGACACAGGGGACAGGTGAAGCTTTCTTT
V gene: TRBV6-5
clone size: -
D gene: TRBD1
J gene: TRBJ1-1

CDR3 protein: CASSLARTGEAFF
CDR3 DNA: TGTGCCAGCAGCTTAGCAAGGACAGGGGAAGCTTTCTTT
V gene: TRBV7-2
clone size: once
D gene: TRBD1
J gene: TRBJ1-1

CDR3 protein: CASSEGGVSSYEQYF
CDR3 DNA: TGTGCCAGCAGTGAAGGCGGGGTAAGCTCCTACGAGCAGTACTTC
V gene: TRBV6-1
clone size: -
D gene: -
J gene: TRBJ2-7

CDR3 protein: CASSIGEQMGGYTF
CDR3 DNA: TGTGCCAGTAGTATTGGGGAACAGATGGGTGGCTACACCTTC
V gene: TRBV19
clone size: -
D gene: -
J gene: TRBJ1-2

CDR3 protein: CASSQGLAPADTQYF
CDR3 DNA: TGCGCCAGCAGCCAGGGACTAGCTCCCGCAGATACGCAGTATTTT
V gene: TRBV5-1
clone size: -
D gene: TRBD2
J gene: TRBJ2-3

CDR3 protein: CASSWESREETQYF
CDR3 DNA: TGCGCCAGCAGCTGGGAGTCCAGAGAAGAGACCCAGTACTTC
V gene: TRBV5-1
clone size: -
D gene: -
J gene: TRBJ2-5

CDR3 protein: CASSSNRDQPQHF
CDR3 DNA: TGTGCCAGCAGTTCGAATAGGGATCAGCCCCAGCATTTT
V gene: TRBV7-9
clone size: few
D gene: -
J gene: TRBJ1-5

CDR3 protein: CASSLAFATNEKLFF
CDR3 DNA: TGTGCCAGCAGTTTAGCCTTTGCAACTAATGAAAAACTGTTTTTT
V gene: TRBV27
clone size: few
D gene: -
J gene: TRBJ1-4

CDR3 protein: CASSFVTSGTDTQYF
CDR3 DNA: TGTGCCAGCAGCTTCGTGACTAGCGGCACAGATACGCAGTATTTT
V gene: TRBV5-4
clone size: once
D gene: TRBD2
J gene: TRBJ2-3

CDR3 protein: CASSGRVGETQYF
CDR3 DNA: TGTGCCAGCAGTGGAAGGGTTGGAGAGACCCAGTACTTC
V gene: TRBV27
clone size: -
D gene: -
J gene: TRBJ2-5

CDR3 protein: CASSQGPPGFGNTIYF
CDR3 DNA: TGCGCCAGCAGCCAGGGGCCCCCTGGTTTTGGAAACACCATATATTTT
V gene: TRBV4-1
clone size: -
D gene: -
J gene: TRBJ1-3

CDR3 protein: CASTSRTSGTNEQFF
CDR3 DNA: TGTGCCAGCACCTCCCGGACTAGCGGGACCAATGAGCAGTTCTTC
V gene: TRBV6-5
clone size: -
D gene: TRBD2
J gene: TRBJ2-1

CDR3 protein: CASSYGTGDGEQYF
CDR3 DNA: TGTGCCAGCAGTTACGGGACAGGGGATGGCGAGCAGTACTTC
V gene: TRBV28
clone size: -
D gene: TRBD1
J gene: TRBJ2-7

CDR3 protein: CASSLSHGYEQYF
CDR3 DNA: TGTGCCAGCAGTTTATCACACGGCTACGAGCAGTACTTC
V gene: TRBV27
clone size: -
D gene: -
J gene: TRBJ2-7

CDR3 protein: CASSPGEAHEQYF
CDR3 DNA: TGTGCCAGCTCACCCGGTGAGGCCCACGAGCAGTACTTC
V gene: TRBV18
clone size: -
D gene: -
J gene: TRBJ2-7

CDR3 protein: CASSWGTGLNTGELFF
CDR3 DNA: TGTGCCAGCAGCTGGGGGACTGGGCTAAACACCGGGGAGCTGTTTTTT
V gene: TRBV5-6
clone size: -
D gene: -
J gene: TRBJ2-2

CDR3 protein: CASSLERGTEAFF
CDR3 DNA: TGTGCCAGCAGCTTAGAAAGGGGCACTGAAGCTTTCTTT
V gene: TRBV7-2
clone size: -
D gene: -
J gene: TRBJ1-1

CDR3 protein: CASVYRYNEQFF
CDR3 DNA: TGTGCCAGCGTTTACAGGTACAATGAGCAGTTCTTC
V gene: TRBV6-1
clone size: -
D gene: -
J gene: TRBJ2-1

CDR3 protein: CASSLVDLQPNTGELFF
CDR3 DNA: TGTGCCAGCAGCTTGGTTGATCTACAGCCCAACACCGGGGAGCTGTTTTTT
V gene: TRBV5-6
clone size: -
D gene: -
J gene: TRBJ2-2

CDR3 protein: CASSLETAPGLTEAFF
CDR3 DNA: TGCGCCAGCAGCTTGGAAACGGCCCCAGGACTCACTGAAGCTTTCTTT
V gene: TRBV5-1
clone size: -
D gene: -
J gene: TRBJ1-1

CDR3 protein: CAWGEGNLGGYNEQFF
CDR3 DNA: TGTGCCTGGGGGGAGGGCAACCTGGGGGGCTACAATGAGCAGTTCTTC
V gene: TRBV30
clone size: -
D gene: TRBD2
J gene: TRBJ2-1

CDR3 protein: CASRTKERYNEQFF
CDR3 DNA: TGTGCCAGTAGGACTAAAGAGCGGTACAATGAGCAGTTCTTC
V gene: TRBV19
clone size: -
D gene: -
J gene: TRBJ2-1

CDR3 protein: CASNPSGITEQYF
CDR3 DNA: TGCGCCAGCAATCCTAGCGGGATCACCGAGCAGTACTTC
V gene: TRBV5-1
clone size: -
D gene: TRBD2
J gene: TRBJ2-7

CDR3 protein: CSGLGEVYTEAFF
CDR3 DNA: TGCAGCGGCCTAGGGGAAGTGTACACTGAAGCTTTCTTT
V gene: TRBV29-1
clone size: -
D gene: -
J gene: TRBJ1-1

CDR3 protein: CASSRARLGNTIYF
CDR3 DNA: TGTGCCAGCAGCCGCGCCAGATTGGGAAACACCATATATTTT
V gene: TRBV6-5
clone size: -
D gene: -
J gene: TRBJ1-3

CDR3 protein: CASSLGGLAWETQYF
CDR3 DNA: TGCGCCAGCAGCTTAGGCGGACTAGCGTGGGAGACCCAGTACTTC
V gene: TRBV5-1
clone size: -
D gene: TRBD2
J gene: TRBJ2-5

CDR3 protein: CASSLAGSTGELFF
CDR3 DNA: TGTGCCAGCAGCTTAGCGGGGAGCACCGGGGAGCTGTTTTTT
V gene: TRBV7-9
clone size: -
D gene: -
J gene: TRBJ2-2

CDR3 protein: CASSLEDGAYEQYF
CDR3 DNA: TGTGCCAGCAGCTTAGAGGACGGAGCCTACGAGCAGTACTTC
V gene: TRBV5-8
clone size: few
D gene: -
J gene: TRBJ2-7

CDR3 protein: CASYDGLKDEAFF
CDR3 DNA: TGCGCCAGCTATGATGGGTTGAAGGATGAAGCTTTCTTT
V gene: TRBV5-1
clone size: -
D gene: -
J gene: TRBJ1-1

CDR3 protein: CASSLQTGGLYEQYF
CDR3 DNA: TGTGCCAGCAGCCTCCAGACAGGGGGGCTCTACGAGCAGTACTTC
V gene: TRBV21-1
clone size: -
D gene: -
J gene: TRBJ2-7

CDR3 protein: CASSLGQGRTQPQHF
CDR3 DNA: TGTGCCAGCAGTTTAGGACAGGGGAGAACTCAGCCCCAGCATTTT
V gene: TRBV2
clone size: -
D gene: TRBD1
J gene: TRBJ1-5

CDR3 protein: CASSMLGHEAFF
CDR3 DNA: TGTGCCAGTAGTATGCTAGGGCATGAAGCTTTCTTT
V gene: TRBV19
clone size: -
D gene: -
J gene: TRBJ1-1

CDR3 protein: CATSRSSVAGEFF
CDR3 DNA: TGTGCCACCAGCAGATCGAGCGTAGCGGGGGAGTTCTTC
V gene: TRBV15
clone size: few
D gene: TRBD2
J gene: TRBJ2-1

CDR3 protein: CASRGPLGTDTQYF
CDR3 DNA: TGTGCCAGCCGGGGGCCACTCGGCACAGATACGCAGTATTTT
V gene: TRBV27
clone size: -
D gene: -
J gene: TRBJ2-3

CDR3 protein: CASSLLWETQYF
CDR3 DNA: TGTGCCAGCAGCTTGTTATGGGAGACCCAGTACTTC
V gene: TRBV5-6
clone size: -
D gene: -
J gene: TRBJ2-5

CDR3 protein: CASSDGQLGANVLTF
CDR3 DNA: TGTGCCAGCAGTGATGGACAGTTAGGGGCCAACGTCCTGACTTTC
V gene: TRBV28
clone size: once
D gene: -
J gene: TRBJ2-6

CDR3 protein: CASSPGQPLLYEQYF
CDR3 DNA: TGTGCCAGCAGCCCGGGACAGCCACTACTCTACGAGCAGTACTTC
V gene: TRBV28
clone size: -
D gene: TRBD1
J gene: TRBJ2-7

CDR3 protein: CASSLGQRGTDTQYF
CDR3 DNA: TGTGCCAGTAGTCTAGGACAGAGGGGCACAGATACGCAGTATTTT
V gene: TRBV19
clone size: -
D gene: -
J gene: TRBJ2-3

CDR3 protein: CASSRDSGRTYNEQFF
CDR3 DNA: TGTGCCAGCAGCCGGGATAGCGGGAGAACCTACAATGAGCAGTTCTTC
V gene: TRBV28
clone size: -
D gene: TRBD2
J gene: TRBJ2-1

CDR3 protein: CASSQVPGGASYEQYF
CDR3 DNA: TGCGCCAGCAGCCAAGTTCCAGGGGGCGCGTCGTACGAGCAGTACTTC
V gene: TRBV4-1
clone size: -
D gene: TRBD1
J gene: TRBJ2-7

CDR3 protein: CASSQRGTSPDTQYF
CDR3 DNA: TGTGCCAGCAGCCAAAGAGGGACTAGCCCAGATACGCAGTATTTT
V gene: TRBV14
clone size: -
D gene: TRBD2
J gene: TRBJ2-3

CDR3 protein: CASSPYAGSTYGYTF
CDR3 DNA: TGTGCCAGCAGCCCATACGCTGGGTCCACCTATGGCTACACCTTC
V gene: TRBV7-2
clone size: -
D gene: -
J gene: TRBJ1-2

CDR3 protein: CASSPPSTDTQYF
CDR3 DNA: TGTGCCAGCTCACCCCCCAGCACAGATACGCAGTATTTT
V gene: TRBV18
clone size: -
D gene: -
J gene: TRBJ2-3

CDR3 protein: CASSPLVFGNTIYF
CDR3 DNA: TGTGCCAGTAGCCCCCTCGTGTTTGGAAACACCATATATTTT
V gene: TRBV19
clone size: -
D gene: -
J gene: TRBJ1-3

CDR3 protein: CASSPDTYQETQYF
CDR3 DNA: TGTGCCAGCTCTCCCGATACGTACCAAGAGACCCAGTACTTC
V gene: TRBV18
clone size: -
D gene: -
J gene: TRBJ2-5

CDR3 protein: CASSLGGPGRAGELFF
CDR3 DNA: TGTGCCAGCAGTTTAGGGGGCCCGGGTAGGGCCGGGGAGCTGTTTTTT
V gene: TRBV28
clone size: -
D gene: -
J gene: TRBJ2-2

CDR3 protein: CASSLSGSINEQFF
CDR3 DNA: TGTGCCAGCAGCTTAAGCGGGAGCATAAATGAGCAGTTCTTC
V gene: TRBV11-2
clone size: large
D gene: TRBD2
J gene: TRBJ2-1

CDR3 protein: CASSLDSYGYTF
CDR3 DNA: TGCGCCAGCAGCTTGGACAGCTATGGCTACACCTTC
V gene: TRBV5-1
clone size: once
D gene: -
J gene: TRBJ1-2

CDR3 protein: CASSPALRSGGKKNTEAFF
CDR3 DNA: TGTGCCAGTAGTCCAGCACTGAGATCAGGGGGAAAGAAGAACACTGAAGCTTTCTTT
V gene: TRBV19
clone size: -
D gene: TRBD1
J gene: TRBJ1-1

CDR3 protein: CASSLDSRTYGYTF
CDR3 DNA: TGTGCCAGCAGCTTGGACTCCCGAACCTATGGCTACACCTTC
V gene: TRBV5-4
clone size: -
D gene: -
J gene: TRBJ1-2